This T cell receptor beta chain originates from a study of blood T cell repertoires in COVID-19. In the study overall: Spain, Italy and the United States supplied samples that represented acute and convalescent COVID-19. Sources were T cells, B-cell-depleted T cells, or PBMCs; the material itself was cDNA or gDNA.

Authors' data handling: Nucleated cell number was recorded as an estimate derived from reference gene primer amplification. Clones were sequenced by immunoSEQ multiplex PCR, and TCRdb holds only the in-frame ones, with some missing. D and trimming were read from the DNA, whereas the V and J calls and clone size are those reported in that table. The repertoire consists of some 190,000 clones, with roughly 84% occurring once and the leading ten covering around 5%. Germline V gene sequence: CDR1 SGHKS, CDR2 YYEKEE (reference sequence). Trimming took 4 bases from V and 12 from J; bases not matched to a gene: 13. The CDR3 extends over 14 amino acids.

The rearrangement links TRBV5-5 to TRBJ2-3; 8 bases line up with TRBD2. Sequenced material: peripheral blood. This TCR derives from a woman aged 80 or older with acute or convalescent COVID-19. The CDR3 coding sequence is TGTGCCAGCAGCCTCGGACTAGCTGGACCCCTTCAGTATTTT. This codes for CASSLGLAGPLQYF.